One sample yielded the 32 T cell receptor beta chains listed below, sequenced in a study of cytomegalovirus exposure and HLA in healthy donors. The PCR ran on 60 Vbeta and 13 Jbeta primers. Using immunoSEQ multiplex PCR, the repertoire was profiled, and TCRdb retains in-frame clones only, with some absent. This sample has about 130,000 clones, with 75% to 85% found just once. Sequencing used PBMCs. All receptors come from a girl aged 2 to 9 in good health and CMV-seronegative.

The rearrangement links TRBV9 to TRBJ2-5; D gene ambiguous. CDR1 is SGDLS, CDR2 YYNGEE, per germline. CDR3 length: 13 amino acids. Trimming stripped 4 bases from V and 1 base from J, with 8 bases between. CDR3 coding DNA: TGTGCCAGCAGCTCCCTCCTCCAAGAGACCCAGTACTTC. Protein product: CASSSLLQETQYF.

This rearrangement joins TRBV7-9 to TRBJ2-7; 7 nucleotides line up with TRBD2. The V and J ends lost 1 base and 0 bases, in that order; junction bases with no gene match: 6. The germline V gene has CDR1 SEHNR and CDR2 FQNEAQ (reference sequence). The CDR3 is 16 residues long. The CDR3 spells CASSLGGGRSSYEQYF. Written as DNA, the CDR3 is TGTGCCAGCAGCTTAGGGGGGGGTCGGAGCTCCTACGAGCAGTACTTC.

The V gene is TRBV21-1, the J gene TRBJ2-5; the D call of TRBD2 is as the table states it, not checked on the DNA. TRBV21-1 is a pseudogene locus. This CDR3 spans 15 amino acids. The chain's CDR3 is CASSLGGVSQETQYF. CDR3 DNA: TGTGCCAGCAGCTTAGGGGGGGTGAGCCAAGAGACCCAGTACTTC.

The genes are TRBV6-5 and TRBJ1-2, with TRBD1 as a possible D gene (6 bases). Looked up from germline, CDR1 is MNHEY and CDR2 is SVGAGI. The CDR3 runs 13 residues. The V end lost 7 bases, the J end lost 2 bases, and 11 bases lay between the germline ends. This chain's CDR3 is CASMAGANYGYTF. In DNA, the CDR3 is TGTGCCAGCATGGCAGGGGCGAACTATGGCTACACCTTC.

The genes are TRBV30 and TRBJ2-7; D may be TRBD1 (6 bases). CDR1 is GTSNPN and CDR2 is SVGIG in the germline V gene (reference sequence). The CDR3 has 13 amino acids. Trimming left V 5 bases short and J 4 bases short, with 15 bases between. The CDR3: CAWSLGAGYEQYF. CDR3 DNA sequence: TGTGCCTGGTCCCTGGGGGCAGGATACGAGCAGTACTTC.

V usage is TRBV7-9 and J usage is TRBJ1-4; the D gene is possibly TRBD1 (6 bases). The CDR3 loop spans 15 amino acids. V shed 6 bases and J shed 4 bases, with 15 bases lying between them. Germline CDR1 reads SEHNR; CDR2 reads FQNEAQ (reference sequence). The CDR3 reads CASRDSTGLNEKLFF. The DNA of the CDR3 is TGTGCCAGCAGAGACTCGACAGGACTTAATGAAAAACTGTTTTTT.

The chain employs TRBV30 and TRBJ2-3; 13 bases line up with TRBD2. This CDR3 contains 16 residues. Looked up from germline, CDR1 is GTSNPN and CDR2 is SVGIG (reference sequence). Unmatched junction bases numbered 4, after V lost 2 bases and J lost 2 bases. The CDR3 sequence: CAWSRTSGGSTDTQYF. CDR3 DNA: TGTGCCTGGAGTCGGACTAGCGGGGGATCCACAGATACGCAGTATTTT.

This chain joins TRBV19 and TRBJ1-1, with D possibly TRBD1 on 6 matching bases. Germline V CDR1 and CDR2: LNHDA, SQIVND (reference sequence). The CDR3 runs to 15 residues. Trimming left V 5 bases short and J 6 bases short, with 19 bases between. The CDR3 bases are TGTGCCAGTAGTTCACCGGGACAACTTCCTGCTGAAGCTTTCTTT. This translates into CASSSPGQLPAEAFF.

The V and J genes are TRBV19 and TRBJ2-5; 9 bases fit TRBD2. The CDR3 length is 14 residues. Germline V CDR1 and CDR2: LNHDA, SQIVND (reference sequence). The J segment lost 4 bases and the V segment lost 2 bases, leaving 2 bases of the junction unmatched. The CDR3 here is CASSINSGRETQYF. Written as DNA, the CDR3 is TGTGCCAGTAGTATAAATAGCGGGAGAGAGACCCAGTACTTC.

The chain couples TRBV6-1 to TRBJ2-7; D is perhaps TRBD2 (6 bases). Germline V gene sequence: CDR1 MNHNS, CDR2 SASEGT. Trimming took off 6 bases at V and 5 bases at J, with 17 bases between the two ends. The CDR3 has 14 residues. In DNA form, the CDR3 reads TGTGCCAGCAGGAGCCCGGGACTCGGGAACGAGCAGTACTTC. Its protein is CASRSPGLGNEQYF.

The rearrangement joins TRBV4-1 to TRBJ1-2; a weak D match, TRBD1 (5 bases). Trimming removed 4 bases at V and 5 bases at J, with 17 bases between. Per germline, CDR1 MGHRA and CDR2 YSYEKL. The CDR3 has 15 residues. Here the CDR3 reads CASSPATGGWYGYTF. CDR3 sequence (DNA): TGCGCCAGCAGCCCCGCCACCGGGGGGTGGTATGGCTACACCTTC.

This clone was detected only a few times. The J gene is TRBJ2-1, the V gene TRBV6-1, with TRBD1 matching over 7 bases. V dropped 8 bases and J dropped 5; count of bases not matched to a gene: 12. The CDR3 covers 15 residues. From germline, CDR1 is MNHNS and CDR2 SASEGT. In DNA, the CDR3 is TGTGCCAGCCATGGGACAGTGGTTATAAACAATGAGCAGTTCTTC. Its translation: CASHGTVVINNEQFF.

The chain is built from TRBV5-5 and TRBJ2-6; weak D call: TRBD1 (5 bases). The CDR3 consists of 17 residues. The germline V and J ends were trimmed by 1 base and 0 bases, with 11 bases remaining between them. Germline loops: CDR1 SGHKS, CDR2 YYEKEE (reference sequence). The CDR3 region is CASSLRVQGSGANVLTF. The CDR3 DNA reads TGTGCCAGCAGCTTGAGGGTTCAGGGCTCTGGGGCCAACGTCCTGACTTTC.

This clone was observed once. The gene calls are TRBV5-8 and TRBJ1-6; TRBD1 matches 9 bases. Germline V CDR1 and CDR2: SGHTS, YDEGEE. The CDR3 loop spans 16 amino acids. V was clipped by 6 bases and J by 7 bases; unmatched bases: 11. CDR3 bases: TGTGCCAGCACCCCGGGACAGGGTTTAATCAATTCACCCCTCCACTTT. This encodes CASTPGQGLINSPLHF.

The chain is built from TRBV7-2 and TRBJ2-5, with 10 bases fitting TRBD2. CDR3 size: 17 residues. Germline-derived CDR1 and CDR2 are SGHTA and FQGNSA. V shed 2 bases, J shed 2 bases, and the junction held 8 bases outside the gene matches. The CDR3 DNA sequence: TGTGCCAGCAGCTTATATGTAGGACTAGCGGCACAAGAGACCCAGTACTTC. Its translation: CASSLYVGLAAQETQYF.

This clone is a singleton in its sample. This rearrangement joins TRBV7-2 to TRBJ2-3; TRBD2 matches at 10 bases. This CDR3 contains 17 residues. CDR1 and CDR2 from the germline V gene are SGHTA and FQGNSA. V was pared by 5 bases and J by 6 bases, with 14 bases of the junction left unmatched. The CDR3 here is CASSQVASGSVRDTQYF. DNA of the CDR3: TGTGCCAGCAGCCAGGTTGCTAGCGGGAGCGTCCGGGATACGCAGTATTTT.

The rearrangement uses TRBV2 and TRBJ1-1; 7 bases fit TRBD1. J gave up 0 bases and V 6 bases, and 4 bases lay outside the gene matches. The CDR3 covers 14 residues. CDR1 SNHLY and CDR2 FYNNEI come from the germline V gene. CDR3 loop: CASSLQGLNTEAFF. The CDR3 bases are TGTGCCAGCAGCCTACAGGGGTTGAACACTGAAGCTTTCTTT.

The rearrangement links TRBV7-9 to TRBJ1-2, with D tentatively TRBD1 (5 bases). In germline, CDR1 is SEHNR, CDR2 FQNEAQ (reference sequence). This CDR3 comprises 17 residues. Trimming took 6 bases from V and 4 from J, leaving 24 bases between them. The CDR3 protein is CASSPRSRGTYPYGYTF. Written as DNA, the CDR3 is TGTGCCAGCAGTCCCCGATCACGGGGGACTTATCCCTATGGCTACACCTTC. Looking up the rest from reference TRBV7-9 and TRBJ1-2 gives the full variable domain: DTGVSQNPRHKITKRGQNVTFRCDPISEHNRLYWYRQTLGQGPEFLTYFQNEAQLEKSRLLSDRFSAERPKGSFSTLEIQRTEQGDSAMYLCASSPRSRGTYPYGYTFGSGTRLTVV.

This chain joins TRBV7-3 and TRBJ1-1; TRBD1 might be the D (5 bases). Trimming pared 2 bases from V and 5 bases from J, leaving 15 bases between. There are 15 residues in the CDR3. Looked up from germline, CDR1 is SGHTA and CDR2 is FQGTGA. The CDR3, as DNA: TGTGCCAGCAGCTTAGCCCCAGGGAAAGGAACTGAAGCTTTCTTT. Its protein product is CASSLAPGKGTEAFF.

CDR3 nucleotide sequence: TGTGCTAGTGGTTTGGCCACCGGGACAGAGCCCCCTAGAAATGGCTACACCTTC. Its translation is CASGLATGTEPPRNGYTF. This chain joins TRBV12-5 and TRBJ1-2, with TRBD1 matching 7 bases. V shed 1 base, J shed 6 bases, and the junction held 17 bases outside the gene matches. The CDR3 is 18 amino acids. Germline CDR1 and CDR2: LGHNT and FRNRAP. Combining the CDR3 with reference TRBV12-5 and TRBJ1-2 gives the whole variable domain DARVTQTPRHKVTEMGQEVTMRCQPILGHNTVFWYRQTMMQGLELLAYFRNRAPLDDSGMPKDRFSAEMPDATLATLKIQPSEPRDSAVYFCASGLATGTEPPRNGYTFGSGTRLTVV.

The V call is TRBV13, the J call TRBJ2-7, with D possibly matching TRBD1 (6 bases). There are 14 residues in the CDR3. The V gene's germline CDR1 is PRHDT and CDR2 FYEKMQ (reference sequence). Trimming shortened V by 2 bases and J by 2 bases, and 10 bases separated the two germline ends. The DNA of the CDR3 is TGTGCCAGCAGCTTACCGGGACAAACCTACGAGCAGTACTTC. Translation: CASSLPGQTYEQYF.

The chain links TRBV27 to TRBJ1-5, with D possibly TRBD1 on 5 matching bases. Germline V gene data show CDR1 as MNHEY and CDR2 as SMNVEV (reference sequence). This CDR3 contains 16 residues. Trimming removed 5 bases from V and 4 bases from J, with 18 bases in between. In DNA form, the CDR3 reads TGTGCCAGCAGTCCTCATCAGGGTATTGGGAATCAGCCCCAGCATTTT. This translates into CASSPHQGIGNQPQHF.

This CDR3 is CASSLFRPDTQYF. CDR3 nucleotides: TGTGCCAGCAGTTTATTCAGGCCAGATACGCAGTATTTT. The chain carries TRBV27 and TRBJ2-3; D remains ambiguous. Germline V gene lookup returns CDR1 MNHEY and CDR2 SMNVEV (reference sequence). With 1 base removed from V and 4 bases from J, the gap between germline ends came to 6 bases. This CDR3 contains 13 residues.

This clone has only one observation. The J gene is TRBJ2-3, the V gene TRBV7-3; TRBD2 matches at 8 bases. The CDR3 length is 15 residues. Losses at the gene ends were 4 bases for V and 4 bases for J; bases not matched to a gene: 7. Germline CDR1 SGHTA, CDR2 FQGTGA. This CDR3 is CASSSSGGPADTQYF. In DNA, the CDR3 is TGTGCCAGCAGCTCGTCGGGGGGGCCGGCAGATACGCAGTATTTT.

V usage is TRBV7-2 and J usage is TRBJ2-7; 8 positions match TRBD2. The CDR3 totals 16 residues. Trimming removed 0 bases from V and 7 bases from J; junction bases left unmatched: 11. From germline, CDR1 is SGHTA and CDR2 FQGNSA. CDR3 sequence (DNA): TGTGCCAGCAGCTTAGCATCGGGGGGGCCGCTTAGTGAGCAGTACTTC. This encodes CASSLASGGPLSEQYF.

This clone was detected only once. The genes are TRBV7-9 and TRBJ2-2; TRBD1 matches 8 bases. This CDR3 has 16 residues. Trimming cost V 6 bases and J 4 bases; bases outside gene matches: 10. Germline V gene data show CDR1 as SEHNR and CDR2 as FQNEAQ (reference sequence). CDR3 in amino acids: CASRLRGTGTTGELFF. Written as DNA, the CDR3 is TGTGCCAGCAGATTAAGGGGGACAGGAACCACCGGGGAGCTGTTTTTT.

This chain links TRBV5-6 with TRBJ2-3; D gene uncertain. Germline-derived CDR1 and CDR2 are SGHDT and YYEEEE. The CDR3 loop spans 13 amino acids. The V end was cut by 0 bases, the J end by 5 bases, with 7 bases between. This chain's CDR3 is CASSLGGVDTQYF. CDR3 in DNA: TGTGCCAGCAGCTTGGGCGGAGTAGATACGCAGTATTTT.

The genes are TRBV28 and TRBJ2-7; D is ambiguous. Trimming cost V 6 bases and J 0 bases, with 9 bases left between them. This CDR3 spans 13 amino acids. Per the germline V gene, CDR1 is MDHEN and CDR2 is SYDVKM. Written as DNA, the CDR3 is TGTGCCAGCAGACCGGTGAGCTCCTACGAGCAGTACTTC. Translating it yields CASRPVSSYEQYF. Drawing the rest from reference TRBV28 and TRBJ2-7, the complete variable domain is DVKVTQSSRYLVKRTGEKVFLECVQDMDHENMFWYRQDPGLGLRLIYFSYDVKMKEKGDIPEGYSVSREKKERFSLILESASTNQTSMYLCASRPVSSYEQYFGPGTRLTVT.

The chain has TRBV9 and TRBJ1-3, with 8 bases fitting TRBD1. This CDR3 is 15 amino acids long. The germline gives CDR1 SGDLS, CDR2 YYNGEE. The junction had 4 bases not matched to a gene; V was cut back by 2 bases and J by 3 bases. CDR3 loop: CASSVQGASGNTIYF. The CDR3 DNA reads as TGTGCCAGCAGCGTCCAGGGGGCAAGTGGAAACACCATATATTTT.

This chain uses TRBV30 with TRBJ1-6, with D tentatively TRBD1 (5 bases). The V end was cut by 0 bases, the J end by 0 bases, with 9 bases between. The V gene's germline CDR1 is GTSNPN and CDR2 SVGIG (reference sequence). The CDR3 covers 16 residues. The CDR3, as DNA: TGTGCCTGGAGTGTGGGGCGGAGCTCCTATAATTCACCCCTCCACTTT. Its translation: CAWSVGRSSYNSPLHF.

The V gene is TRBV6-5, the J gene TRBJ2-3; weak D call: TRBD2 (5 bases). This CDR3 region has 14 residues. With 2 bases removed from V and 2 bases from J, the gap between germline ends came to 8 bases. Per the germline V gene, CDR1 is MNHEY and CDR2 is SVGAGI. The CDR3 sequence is CASSYTGFTDTQYF. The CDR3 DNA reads TGTGCCAGCAGTTACACGGGGTTCACAGATACGCAGTATTTT.

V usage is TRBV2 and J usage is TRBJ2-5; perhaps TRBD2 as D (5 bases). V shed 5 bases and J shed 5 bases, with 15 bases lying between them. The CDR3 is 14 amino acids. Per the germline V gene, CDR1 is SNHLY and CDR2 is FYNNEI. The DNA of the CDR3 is TGTGCCAGCAGTCCCAGGACGACTATGGAGACCCAGTACTTC. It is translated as CASSPRTTMETQYF.